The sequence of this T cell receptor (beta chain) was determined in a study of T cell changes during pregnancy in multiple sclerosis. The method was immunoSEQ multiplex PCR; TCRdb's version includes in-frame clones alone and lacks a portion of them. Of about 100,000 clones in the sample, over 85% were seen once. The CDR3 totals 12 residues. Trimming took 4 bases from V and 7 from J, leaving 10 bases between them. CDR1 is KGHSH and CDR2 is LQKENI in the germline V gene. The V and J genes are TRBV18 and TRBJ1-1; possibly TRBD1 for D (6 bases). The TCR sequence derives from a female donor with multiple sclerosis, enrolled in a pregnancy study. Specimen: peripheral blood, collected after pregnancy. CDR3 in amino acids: CASSRQTGEAFF. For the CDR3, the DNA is TGTGCCAGCTCACGACAGACAGGTGAAGCTTTCTTT.